Listed below are T cell receptor beta chains from one sample, sequenced in a study of T-cell reconstitution after alpha-beta-depleted transplantation in children. Each CDR3 protein is one row after TCRdb ran MiXCR on the PCR reads. Here the sample spans fewer than 1 million distinct CDR3 sequences, 16% being singletons. Sequenced material: PBMCs, mostly from graft donor cells, taken 360 days after TCRalphabeta/CD19-depleted stem cell transplant. Source of these receptors: a male patient younger than 18 who had a stem cell transplant for acute lymphoblastic leukemia, so the T cells may come from the graft donor. Each CDR3 is given with its conserved first and last residue. A D gene is named only where the DNA matches it firmly. Clone size is shown for a subset of rows, as once, few, many or a class of expanded clone.

>few|-|TRBJ2-5|TRBV6-5
CASSYDWETQYF
TGTGCCAGCAGTTACGATTGGGAGACCCAGTACTTC
>-|-|TRBJ1-4|TRBV7-6
CASSLGGTTTNEKLFF
TGTGCCAGCAGCTTAGGGGGGACAACAACTAATGAAAAACTGTTTTTT
>few|-|TRBJ1-2|TRBV7-9
CASSLTAGTSLGYTF
TGTGCCAGCAGCTTAACGGCCGGGACTTCACTTGGCTACACCTTC
>-|TRBD1|TRBJ2-7|TRBV2
CASSERNRGYYEQYF
TGTGCCAGCAGTGAAAGGAACAGGGGTTACTACGAGCAGTACTTC
>-|-|TRBJ2-7|TRBV20-1
CSAKDLGGSYEQYF
TGCAGTGCTAAAGATCTTGGCGGTTCCTACGAGCAGTACTTC
>-|TRBD2|TRBJ2-1|TRBV7-3
CASSLAGDLNEQFF
TGTGCCAGCAGCTTAGCGGGAGACCTCAATGAGCAGTTCTTC
>few|-|TRBJ1-5|TRBV5-5
CASSLGGGAGQPQHF
TGTGCCAGCAGCTTGGGAGGGGGGGCTGGGCAGCCCCAGCATTTT
>few|-|TRBJ2-1|TRBV12-3/TRBV12-4
CASSADRSPGGEQFF
TGTGCCAGCAGTGCGGACAGGAGCCCCGGGGGTGAGCAGTTCTTC
>few|TRBD1|TRBJ2-2|TRBV12-3/TRBV12-4
CASRLQPGQGSGELFF
TGTGCCAGCAGACTGCAGCCGGGACAGGGATCCGGGGAGCTGTTTTTT
>few|TRBD2|TRBJ2-3|TRBV6-1
CASRGLAWVDTQYF
TGTGCCAGCAGGGGACTAGCTTGGGTGGATACGCAGTATTTT
>many|TRBD2|TRBJ2-3|TRBV4-1
CASSPGLAGPTDTQYF
TGCGCCAGCAGCCCGGGACTAGCGGGCCCCACAGATACGCAGTATTTT
>-|-|TRBJ1-6|TRBV5-1
CASSSKEAVGNSPLHF
TGCGCCAGCAGCTCAAAAGAGGCGGTGGGGAATTCACCCCTCCACTTT
>many|-|TRBJ2-3|TRBV5-1
CASSLSVQDGGDTQYF
TGCGCCAGCAGCTTGAGCGTTCAAGACGGCGGAGATACGCAGTATTTT
>many|-|TRBJ2-1|TRBV15
CATSLTVTYNEQFF
TGTGCCACCTCCCTGACAGTCACCTACAATGAGCAGTTCTTC
>few|-|TRBJ1-6|TRBV15
CATSREQVPNSPLHF
TGTGCCACCAGCAGGGAACAGGTCCCTAATTCACCCCTCCACTTT
>few|TRBD2|TRBJ2-5|TRBV20-1
CSARRLAGGVPLGYF
TGCAGTGCCCGAAGGCTAGCGGGAGGAGTCCCATTGGGGTACTTC
>many|-|TRBJ2-7|TRBV20-1
CSASVSGRLYEQYF
TGCAGTGCTAGCGTCTCGGGACGGCTCTACGAGCAGTACTTC
>-|-|TRBJ2-3|TRBV2
CASSDGGRPGTDTQYF
TGTGCCAGCAGTGACGGCGGGCGGCCTGGCACAGATACGCAGTATTTT
>many|TRBD1|TRBJ2-7|TRBV29-1
CSASPGQGAYEQYF
TGCAGCGCCTCTCCGGGACAGGGAGCCTACGAGCAGTACTTC
>-|TRBD2|TRBJ2-3|TRBV2
CASSRKLAGGPDTQYF
TGTGCCAGCAGTCGAAAACTAGCGGGAGGGCCAGATACGCAGTATTTT
>many|-|TRBJ1-5|TRBV6-5
CASSYSGRGNQPQHF
TGTGCCAGCAGTTACTCGGGCCGCGGCAATCAGCCCCAGCATTTT
>few|TRBD2|TRBJ2-5|TRBV25-1
CASSGEVGGQETQYF
TGTGCCAGCAGTGGTGAGGTGGGAGGGCAAGAGACCCAGTACTTC
>-|-|TRBJ2-7|TRBV5-5
CASSLGGDGEQYF
TGTGCCAGCAGCTTGGGGGGTGATGGCGAGCAGTACTTC
>few|TRBD2|TRBJ2-7|TRBV5-1
CASSFPASGSSYEQYF
TGCGCCAGCAGCTTTCCAGCTAGCGGGAGCTCCTACGAGCAGTACTTC
>-|TRBD1|TRBJ1-5|TRBV29-1
CSVGDRVNQPQHF
TGCAGCGTGGGGGACAGGGTCAATCAGCCCCAGCATTTT
>-|-|TRBJ2-3|TRBV7-7
CASSSLGGSTDTQYF
TGTGCCAGCAGCTCCCTTGGAGGAAGCACAGATACGCAGTATTTT
>-|TRBD2|TRBJ2-3|TRBV7-8
CASSPSGLGDTQYF
TGTGCCAGCAGCCCTAGCGGCTTGGGGGATACGCAGTATTTT
>few|-|TRBJ2-5|TRBV3-1
CASSPRAPQETQYF
TGTGCCAGCAGCCCCCGGGCCCCCCAAGAGACCCAGTACTTC
>-|-|TRBJ1-2|TRBV29-1
CSVDGDIQVPYGYTF
TGCAGCGTTGATGGGGACATTCAGGTGCCTTATGGCTACACCTTC
>-|-|TRBJ1-1|TRBV7-7
CASSDRTRALFMNTEAFF
TGTGCCAGCAGCGACAGGACCCGCGCCCTATTTATGAACACTGAAGCTTTCTTT